This passage covers 28 T cell receptor beta chains from one sample sequenced in a study of blood T cell repertoires in COVID-19. The table came from immunoSEQ multiplex PCR; TCRdb's copy has only in-frame clones and leaves some out. The repertoire includes 200,000 to 250,000 clones, over 75% of them detected once, and roughly 2% sits in the top ten. Sample: peripheral blood. The source of these receptors is a man aged 25 to 45 who had recovered from COVID-19.

The chain links TRBV19 to TRBJ2-7; TRBD1 might be the D (5 bases). Germline-derived CDR1 and CDR2 are LNHDA and SQIVND (reference sequence). The V and J ends lost 5 bases and 4 bases respectively, with 12 bases between them. The CDR3 spans 13 residues. CDR3 residues: CASSLGPGYEQYV. CDR3 nucleotides: TGTGCCAGTAGTCTAGGGCCAGGGTACGAGCAGTACGTC.

The chain employs TRBV27 and TRBJ2-5; maybe TRBD1 (6 bases). The CDR3 spans 15 residues. Deletions cut 5 bases from V and 5 bases from J, with 18 bases between. Per germline, CDR1 MNHEY and CDR2 SMNVEV (reference sequence). The CDR3 loop is CASSLLPGAAETQYF. DNA for the CDR3: TGTGCCAGCAGTCTCCTACCAGGGGCGGCGGAGACCCAGTACTTC.

The rearrangement joins TRBV6-6 to TRBJ2-5; 8 bases are shared with TRBD2. This CDR3 region has 16 residues. CDR1 and CDR2 (germline): MNHNY, SVGAGI (reference sequence). The trim removed 4 bases at V and 4 bases at J, leaving 11 bases unmatched. The DNA for the CDR3 is TGTGCCAGCAGTTCGGTCGGGGGGGCCGGTGGAGAGACCCAGTACTTC. It specifies CASSSVGGAGGETQYF.

J is TRBJ2-7 and V is TRBV7-3, with 10 positions matching TRBD2. This CDR3 is built from 14 residues. CDR1 and CDR2 from the germline V gene are SGHTA and FQGTGA. V was pared by 3 bases and J by 6 bases, with 5 bases of the junction left unmatched. The CDR3 bases are TGTGCCAGCAGCTTGGCTAGCGGGGGTAGCGAGCAGTACTTC. Translated: CASSLASGGSEQYF.

The chain combines TRBV7-3 with TRBJ2-3, with TRBD2 matching 10 bases. After removal of 5 bases from V and 4 bases from J, the junction contained 6 bases not matched to a gene. Germline CDR1 reads SGHTA; CDR2 reads FQGTGA. The CDR3 has 15 amino acids. Written as DNA, the CDR3 is TGTGCCAGCAGCCCAGCGGGGGGGCACTCAGATACGCAGTATTTT. Translated, it gives CASSPAGGHSDTQYF.

V gene TRBV9 combines with J gene TRBJ2-2; D possibly corresponds to TRBD1 (5 bases). CDR1 and CDR2 (germline): SGDLS, YYNGEE. The length of the CDR3 is 14 residues. Deletions cut 5 bases from V and 0 bases from J, with 8 bases between. The CDR3 sequence: CASRQATNTGELFF. CDR3 bases: TGTGCCAGCAGACAGGCAACGAACACCGGGGAGCTGTTTTTT.

This chain connects TRBV5-8 to TRBJ2-2; the match to TRBD2 covers 8 bases. Germline loops: CDR1 SGHTS, CDR2 YDEGEE. Losses at the gene ends were 0 bases for V and 3 bases for J; bases not matched to a gene: 13. The CDR3 totals 19 residues. The CDR3 bases are TGTGCCAGCAGCTTGGTGCTTGGAGCGGGGGCCAGATACACCGGGGAGCTGTTTTTT. Amino acid sequence: CASSLVLGAGARYTGELFF.

This clone was seen more than once but under ten times. The chain has TRBV18 and TRBJ1-3; D possibly corresponds to TRBD1 (5 bases). The CDR3 loop spans 16 amino acids. CDR1 is KGHSH and CDR2 is LQKENI in the germline V gene. Trimming took off 3 bases at V and 2 bases at J, with 14 bases between the two ends. The CDR3 DNA reads TGTGCCAGCTCACCGGGTAGGGGTGGACCTGGAAACACCATATATTTT. This codes for CASSPGRGGPGNTIYF.

This chain connects TRBV6-5 to TRBJ1-2; D is undetermined. CDR1 MNHEY and CDR2 SVGAGI come from the germline V gene. V was clipped by 4 bases and J by 3 bases, with 3 bases between them. The CDR3 totals 11 residues. The CDR3 DNA reads as TGTGCCAGCAGTTCATACTATGGCTACACCTTC. Translated: CASSSYYGYTF.

The chain employs TRBV10-1 and TRBJ2-2; D call uncertain. Germline V CDR1 and CDR2: WNHNN, SYGVQD (reference sequence). Trimming cost V 2 bases and J 1 base, with 8 bases left between them. The CDR3 loop spans 15 amino acids. CDR3 region: CASSERRGNTGELFF. DNA of the CDR3: TGCGCCAGCAGTGAGAGAAGAGGGAACACCGGGGAGCTGTTTTTT.

CDR3 coding DNA: TGCGCCAGCAGTACGGGGAGTAGCTCCTACAATGAGCAGTTCTTC. Amino acid sequence: CASSTGSSSYNEQFF. The chain joins TRBV5-1 to TRBJ2-1, with D possibly matching TRBD2 (5 bases). Trimming took 5 bases from V and 0 from J, leaving 12 bases between them. CDR1 SGHRS and CDR2 YFSETQ come from the germline V gene. The CDR3 spans 15 residues.

This chain connects TRBV6-5 to TRBJ2-3, with 11 bases aligning to TRBD2. The CDR3 extends over 15 amino acids. The germline gives CDR1 MNHEY, CDR2 SVGAGI. V shed 5 bases and J 4 bases; nucleotides not matched to a gene: 5. The CDR3 reads CASSPSGGWADTQYF. CDR3 nucleotides: TGTGCCAGCAGTCCTAGCGGGGGGTGGGCAGATACGCAGTATTTT.

This clone was found a few times. This chain uses TRBV18 with TRBJ1-1; D is possibly TRBD1 (5 bases). The length of the CDR3 is 13 residues. In germline, CDR1 is KGHSH, CDR2 LQKENI. V lost 3 bases and J 10 bases, leaving 15 bases between the germline ends. CDR3 residues: CASSPLPGDGAFF. For the CDR3, the DNA is TGTGCCAGCTCACCGCTTCCGGGGGATGGAGCTTTCTTT.

This clone occurred once. The chain has TRBV28 and TRBJ1-2; possibly TRBD1 for D (5 bases). Deletions cut 3 bases from V and 8 bases from J, with 16 bases between. Germline V lookup: CDR1 MDHEN, CDR2 SYDVKM. The CDR3 is 14 amino acids. Here the CDR3 reads CASSFDWGAIGYTF. The CDR3 DNA reads as TGTGCCAGCAGTTTCGACTGGGGCGCGATCGGCTACACCTTC.

The chain is built from TRBV12-3 or TRBV12-4 and TRBJ1-2, with D tentatively TRBD1 (5 bases). Deletions cut 2 bases from V and 10 bases from J, with 14 bases between. The CDR3 contains 13 residues. In DNA, the CDR3 is TGTGCCAGCAGTTTATGGGCAGGGCCCCCCTACACCTTC. Its translation is CASSLWAGPPYTF.

The chain has TRBV3-1 (or the pseudogene TRBV3-2) and TRBJ1-2; TRBD1 might be the D (5 bases). Germline CDR1 is LGHDT and CDR2 is YNNKEL (reference sequence). V gave up 5 bases and J gave up 4 bases, with 17 bases separating them. This CDR3 is 15 amino acids long. DNA of the CDR3: TGTGCCAGCAGCGAAGGACAACCGAGATCCTATGGCTACACCTTC. Its protein product is CASSEGQPRSYGYTF.

This chain connects TRBV13 to TRBJ2-1, with 10 bases that match TRBD2. Germline trimming cut 4 bases from V and 7 bases from J; bases unmatched to any gene: 10. This CDR3 spans 16 amino acids. The germline gives CDR1 PRHDT, CDR2 FYEKMQ (reference sequence). The CDR3 coding sequence is TGTGCCAGCAGCTCCCGGGAGCGGGGGGGCGAAAATGAGCAGTTCTTC. It yields the protein CASSSRERGGENEQFF.

Only one count was recorded for this clone. The V gene is TRBV27, the J gene TRBJ2-1; D not certain. This CDR3 is 15 amino acids long. The ends were cut back, 3 bases at V and 2 bases at J, with 11 bases in the middle. Germline lookup yields CDR1 MNHEY and CDR2 SMNVEV (reference sequence). CDR3 nucleotide sequence: TGTGCCAGCAGTTTCTCCAGCGAGCCCTACAATGAGCAGTTCTTC. It is translated as CASSFSSEPYNEQFF.

The gene calls are TRBV14 and TRBJ1-1, with a possible D match to TRBD1 (5 bases). The CDR3 totals 14 residues. V gave up 3 bases and J gave up 0 bases, with 8 bases separating them. Germline CDR1 reads SGHDN; CDR2 reads FVKESK. This CDR3 is CASSHLTVNTEAFF. Written as DNA, the CDR3 is TGTGCCAGCAGCCACTTGACAGTGAACACTGAAGCTTTCTTT.

The chain employs TRBV11-2 and TRBJ1-3; no definite D call. The germline V gene has CDR1 SGHAT and CDR2 FQNNGV. This CDR3 spans 14 amino acids. Trimming cost V 1 base and J 2 bases, with 6 bases left between them. CDR3 loop: CASSLAEAGNTIYF. The CDR3 region has the DNA TGTGCCAGCAGCTTAGCAGAGGCTGGAAACACCATATATTTT.

This rearrangement joins TRBV11-2 to TRBJ1-1; 9 bases line up with TRBD1. Per the germline V gene, CDR1 is SGHAT and CDR2 is FQNNGV. The CDR3 loop spans 17 amino acids. Trimming removed 4 bases from V and 5 bases from J; junction bases left unmatched: 14. CDR3: CASSSGTGKLKGTEAFF. The CDR3 region has the DNA TGTGCCAGCAGCTCCGGGACAGGGAAGTTGAAGGGGACTGAAGCTTTCTTT.

The genes are TRBV28 and TRBJ1-2; no firm D call. CDR1 and CDR2 (germline): MDHEN, SYDVKM. V lost 3 bases, J lost 8 bases, and 10 bases lay in between. This CDR3 comprises 12 residues. CDR3 in DNA: TGTGCCAGCAGTTTCGGCGGATGGGGCTACACCTTC. Translating gives CASSFGGWGYTF.

The gene calls are TRBV5-1 and TRBJ2-2, with 11 positions matching TRBD1. J lost 4 bases, V lost 3 bases, and 8 bases had no gene match. CDR1 and CDR2 from the germline V gene are SGHRS and YFSETQ. This CDR3 has 17 residues. The CDR3 nucleotides are TGCGCCAGCAGCTCCTACCGGGACAGGGGGTTCACCGGGGAGCTGTTTTTT. Protein sequence: CASSSYRDRGFTGELFF.

This chain links TRBV14 with TRBJ2-5; 8 bases line up with TRBD2. J lost 1 base, V lost 1 base, and 23 bases had no gene match. Germline values: CDR1 SGHDN, CDR2 FVKESK. The length of the CDR3 is 22 residues. CDR3 in amino acids: CASSQGISGDLMTLLIQETQYF. The CDR3 DNA reads as TGTGCCAGCAGCCAAGGGATTAGCGGGGATCTAATGACTCTATTAATCCAAGAGACCCAGTACTTC.

This clone was seen more than once but under ten times. The rearrangement uses TRBV19 and TRBJ1-2, with D possibly TRBD1 on 5 matching bases. The ends were cut back, 5 bases at V and 6 bases at J, with 19 bases in the middle. The germline gives CDR1 LNHDA, CDR2 SQIVND (reference sequence). This CDR3 is 15 amino acids long. CDR3 bases: TGTGCCAGTAGTTCCTCGCAGGGCGGTTACGATGGCTACACCTTC. Its protein is CASSSSQGGYDGYTF.

The CDR3 DNA is TGCGCCAGCAGCTTGGAAGGGGCCTCTGAGGGCTACACCTTC. The encoded protein is CASSLEGASEGYTF. The chain couples TRBV5-1 to TRBJ1-2; D possibly corresponds to TRBD1 (5 bases). From germline, CDR1 is SGHRS and CDR2 YFSETQ. Between the trimmed V and J ends, which lost 0 bases and 8 bases, there was a span of 14 bases. The CDR3 is made up of 14 amino acids.

J is TRBJ2-2 and V is TRBV5-4; 7 bases are a match to TRBD2. The CDR3 runs 16 residues. V lost 1 base to trimming and J lost 7 bases; unmatched junction nucleotides: 10. Germline CDR1 reads SGHNT; CDR2 reads YYREEE (reference sequence). The CDR3 sequence: CASSLTLGGYVGELFF. The CDR3 nucleotides read TGTGCCAGCAGCTTGACGTTGGGGGGGTATGTCGGGGAGCTGTTTTTT.

This clone came up a few times. This rearrangement joins TRBV20-1 to TRBJ1-5, with D tentatively TRBD1 (5 bases). The CDR3 contains 15 residues. Per the germline V gene, CDR1 is DFQATT and CDR2 is SNEGSKA (reference sequence). Trimming stripped 3 bases from V and 0 bases from J, with 12 bases between. The CDR3 coding sequence is TGCAGTGCTAGTGGTGTCAGGGCTAGCAATCAGCCCCAGCATTTT. As protein: CSASGVRASNQPQHF.